This is a list of T cell receptor beta chains from one sample in a study of shared clonotypes between healthy human individuals. Sequenced by immunoSEQ multiplex PCR; TCRdb stores in-frame clones only, minus some. This sample has about 660,000 clones; around 67% occur once, and the top ten carry under 2%. Sequencing was performed on memory CD4+ T cells sorted from blood. The origin of the receptors is a woman aged 25 to 39 in good health. Each CDR3 is given with its conserved first and last residue. D genes are given only for firm matches. Not every row has a clone size; where given, it reads once, few, many or a size class.

-	-	TRBV7-6	TRBJ1-3	CASSLVGGFSGNTIYF	TGTGCCAGCAGCTTAGTAGGGGGGTTCTCTGGAAACACCATATATTTT
-	-	TRBV7-9	TRBJ2-7	CASSPGLFYEQYF	TGTGCCAGCAGCCCCGGTTTATTCTACGAGCAGTACTTC
-	-	TRBV6-5	TRBJ2-7	CASSPGTHLEQYF	TGTGCCAGCAGTCCCGGGACCCACCTTGAGCAGTACTTC
TRBD1	-	TRBV19	TRBJ1-5	CASSIGWGTGNQPQHF	TGTGCCAGTAGTATAGGTTGGGGGACAGGGAATCAGCCCCAGCATTTT
TRBD2	-	TRBV28	TRBJ2-5	CASSFGSLAGGKGETQYF	TGTGCCAGCAGTTTTGGGTCTCTAGCGGGAGGGAAAGGGGAGACCCAGTACTTC
TRBD2	-	TRBV9	TRBJ2-2	CASSQYIAGDNTGELFF	TGTGCCAGCAGCCAGTATATCGCGGGAGATAACACCGGGGAGCTGTTTTTT
-	once	TRBV2	TRBJ2-6	CASEGSGANVLTF	TGTGCCAGTGAGGGCTCTGGGGCCAACGTCCTGACTTTC
-	-	TRBV29-1	TRBJ2-7	CSVVRDSYEQYF	TGCAGCGTTGTGCGGGACTCCTACGAGCAGTACTTC
TRBD2	-	TRBV6-5	TRBJ2-2	CASQRTSSTGELFF	TGTGCCAGCCAAAGGACTAGTTCGACCGGGGAGCTGTTTTTT
-	-	TRBV28	TRBJ2-1	CASSLWAPSASSYNEQFF	TGTGCCAGCAGTTTATGGGCCCCATCGGCAAGCTCCTACAATGAGCAGTTCTTC
-	-	TRBV18	TRBJ1-1	CASSPSLRPGTRGDTEAFF	TGTGCCAGCTCACCCTCTCTACGACCCGGGACAAGGGGTGACACTGAAGCTTTCTTT
-	-	TRBV5-1	TRBJ1-3	CASSSGGVSSGNTIYF	TGCGCCAGCAGCTCCGGGGGGGTGAGCTCTGGAAACACCATATATTTT
-	-	TRBV11-2	TRBJ2-3	CASSPRALGSAGMKDTQYF	TGTGCCAGCAGCCCAAGGGCATTGGGATCAGCGGGCATGAAAGATACGCAGTATTTT
-	few	TRBV5-8	TRBJ1-2	CASSFQGQYGYTF	TGTGCCAGCAGCTTTCAGGGGCAGTATGGCTACACCTTC
TRBD1	-	TRBV29-1	TRBJ1-5	CSVVQGDQPQHF	TGCAGCGTTGTACAGGGGGATCAGCCCCAGCATTTT
-	-	TRBV29-1	TRBJ2-2	CSVGSGTNTGELFF	TGCAGCGTTGGATCCGGGACCAACACCGGGGAGCTGTTTTTT